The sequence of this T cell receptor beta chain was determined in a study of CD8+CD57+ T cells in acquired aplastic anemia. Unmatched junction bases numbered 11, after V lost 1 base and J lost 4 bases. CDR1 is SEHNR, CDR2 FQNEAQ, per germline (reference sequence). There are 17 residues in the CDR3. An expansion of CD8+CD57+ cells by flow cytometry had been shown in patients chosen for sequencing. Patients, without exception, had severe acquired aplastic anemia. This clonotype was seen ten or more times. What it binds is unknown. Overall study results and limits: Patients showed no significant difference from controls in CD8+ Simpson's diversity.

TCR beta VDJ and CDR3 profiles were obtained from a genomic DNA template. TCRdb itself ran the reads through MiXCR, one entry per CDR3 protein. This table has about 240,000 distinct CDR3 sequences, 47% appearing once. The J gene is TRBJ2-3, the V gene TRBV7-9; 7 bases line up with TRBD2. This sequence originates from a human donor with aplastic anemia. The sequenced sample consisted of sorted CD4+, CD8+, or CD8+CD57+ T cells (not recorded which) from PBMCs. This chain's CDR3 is CASSLGGRGRLADTQYF. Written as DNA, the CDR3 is TGTGCCAGCAGCTTAGGGGGGAGGGGTCGATTGGCAGATACGCAGTATTTT.